This T cell receptor beta chain was sequenced in a study of T cells in Graves' hyperthyroidism and ophthalmopathy. Germline CDR1 and CDR2: SGHTA and FQGNSA. V dropped 5 bases and J dropped 6; count of bases not matched to a gene: 9. CDR3 length equals 15 residues. Comments on this clonotype: Its cognate antigen is unknown.

Using RNA transcripts as the source, TCR beta CDR3 regions were amplified. HTBI primers were used for first-round RT-PCR of the TCR CDR3. Using its own MiXCR run on the multiplex PCR reads, TCRdb lists one record per CDR3 protein. The sample contains about 660,000 distinct CDR3 sequences, 45% of which appear only once. Study-level results: Blood also carried most thyroid clonotypes expanded above 0.001.

Diagnosing involved the use of clinical symptoms, serum thyroxine and TRAb, thyroid ultrasound and orbital computed tomography. The chain employs TRBV7-2 and TRBJ1-5, with 8 nucleotides matching TRBD1. The sequenced material came from peripheral blood or thyroid tissue (not recorded which). This TCR was recovered from an adult man with Graves' disease, either hyperthyroidism or ophthalmopathy (not recorded which). The CDR3 loop reads CASSQPGQGSQPQHF. In DNA form, the CDR3 reads TGTGCCAGCAGCCAACCAGGACAGGGTAGTCAGCCCCAGCATTTT.